A single sample gave rise to the 24 T cell receptor beta chains below, sequenced in a study of T cell responses to AZD1222 COVID-19 vaccine. The method was immunoSEQ multiplex PCR; TCRdb's version includes in-frame clones alone and lacks a portion of them. The sample has roughly 140,000 clones, about nine tenths seen once. The source material was peripheral blood, sampled on day 0 of AZD1222 vaccination. These receptors all come from an adult in good health.

Turning to this clone: At one of its ends the junction is not consistent with the germline gene, which may arise from a read error. The rearrangement links TRBV7-7 to TRBJ2-5, with 7 bases fitting TRBD1. CDR1 and CDR2 (germline): SSHAT, FNYEAQ (reference sequence). There are 13 residues in the CDR3. In DNA, the CDR3 is TGTGCTAGCAGCTTCTCCAGGGGGAAGACCCAGTACTTC. Protein sequence: CASSFSRGKTQYF. Combining the CDR3 with reference TRBV7-7 and TRBJ2-5 gives the whole variable domain GAGVSQSPRYKVTKRGQDVTLRCDPISSHATLYWYQQALGQGPEFLTYFNYEAQPDKSGLPSDRFSAERPEGSISTLTIQRTEQRDSAMYRCASSFSRGKTQYFGPGTRLLVL.

The V call is TRBV15, the J call TRBJ1-2; TRBD1 aligns across 9 bases. Germline-derived CDR1 and CDR2 are LNHNV and YYDKDF (reference sequence). CDR3 length: 13 amino acids. With V trimmed by 5 bases and J by 4 bases, 2 bases remained unmatched. CDR3 in DNA: TGTGCCACCAGCCAGGGACAGGGCTATGGCTACACCTTC. This encodes CATSQGQGYGYTF. Combining the CDR3 with reference TRBV15 and TRBJ1-2 gives the whole variable domain DAMVIQNPRYQVTQFGKPVTLSCSQTLNHNVMYWYQQKSSQAPKLLFHYYDKDFNNEADTPDNFQSRRPNTSFCFLDIRSPGLGDTAMYLCATSQGQGYGYTFGSGTRLTVV.

The chain recombines TRBV3-1 (or the pseudogene TRBV3-2) with TRBJ1-2; 12 nucleotides agree with TRBD1. The CDR3 has 18 residues. The V and J ends lost 4 bases and 3 bases, in that order; junction bases with no gene match: 12. Germline V gives CDR1 LGHDT, CDR2 YNNKEL (reference sequence). The CDR3 region is CASSPFRDRGRVDYGYTF. The CDR3 bases are TGTGCCAGCAGCCCCTTCCGGGACAGGGGGCGGGTTGACTATGGCTACACCTTC.

This clone has just one count. V gene TRBV20-1 combines with J gene TRBJ1-4; 7 positions match TRBD1. In germline, CDR1 is DFQATT, CDR2 SNEGSKA (reference sequence). This CDR3 has 13 residues. V trimming: 3 bases; J trimming: 12 bases; junction bases outside the gene matches: 10. CDR3 DNA sequence: TGCAGTGCTAGTTCAGGGGGAGGTTTGGAACTGTTTTTT. Protein: CSASSGGGLELFF.

V usage is TRBV6-5 and J usage is TRBJ2-1; TRBD1 matches 7 bases. V shed 6 bases, J shed 3 bases, and the junction held 8 bases outside the gene matches. The germline gives CDR1 MNHEY, CDR2 SVGAGI. The CDR3 spans 15 residues. CDR3 nucleotides: TGTGCCAGCAGCTTACAGGGGACCAACTACAATGAGCAGTTCTTC. Protein sequence: CASSLQGTNYNEQFF.

The chain is built from TRBV6-5 and TRBJ2-3; D unresolved. V was clipped by 2 bases and J by 3 bases, with 12 bases between them. Germline CDR1 MNHEY, CDR2 SVGAGI. The length of the CDR3 is 15 residues. CDR3 loop: CASSYEFGRTDTQYF. The CDR3 DNA is TGTGCCAGCAGTTACGAGTTTGGCAGAACAGATACGCAGTATTTT.

The V call is TRBV4-1, the J call TRBJ2-5; 7 nucleotides align to TRBD1. The CDR3 loop spans 14 amino acids. Trimming removed 1 base from V and 1 base from J; junction bases left unmatched: 0. Germline V gene data show CDR1 as MGHRA and CDR2 as YSYEKL. Here the CDR3 DNA reads TGCGCCAGCAGCCAAGCAGGGGGCCAAGAGACCCAGTACTTC. Protein product: CASSQAGGQETQYF.

The chain combines TRBV4-2 with TRBJ2-2; 10 nucleotides align to TRBD2. Looked up from germline, CDR1 is LGHNA and CDR2 is YNFKEQ. J gave up 2 bases and V 0 bases, and 6 bases lay outside the gene matches. The CDR3 has 18 amino acids. In DNA, the CDR3 is TGTGCCAGCAGCCAAGAAGACGGGACTAGCGTAAACACCGGGGAGCTGTTTTTT. Protein sequence: CASSQEDGTSVNTGELFF.

The J gene is TRBJ2-7, the V gene TRBV7-2; D may correspond to TRBD1 or TRBD2 (5 bases each). The germline gives CDR1 SGHTA, CDR2 FQGNSA. V shed 0 bases and J shed 9 bases, with 12 bases lying between them. The CDR3 totals 13 residues. The CDR3 protein is CASSLAGPMVQYF. CDR3 DNA sequence: TGTGCCAGCAGCTTAGCGGGACCCATGGTGCAGTACTTC.

V and J are TRBV27 and TRBJ2-7; D is tentatively TRBD1 or TRBD2 (5 bases each). V was pared by 6 bases and J by 5 bases, with 17 bases between. In germline, CDR1 is MNHEY, CDR2 SMNVEV (reference sequence). There are 14 residues in the CDR3. CDR3: CASRTGTGSDEQYF. In DNA, the CDR3 is TGTGCCAGCAGAACCGGGACGGGATCTGACGAGCAGTACTTC.

V gene TRBV5-1 combines with J gene TRBJ2-1; D gene ambiguous. The V end lost 1 base, the J end lost 7 bases, and 18 bases lay between the germline ends. Per germline, CDR1 SGHRS and CDR2 YFSETQ. The CDR3 runs 16 residues. The CDR3 region is CASSLSGVAIANEQFF. The CDR3 nucleotides are TGCGCCAGCAGCTTGAGTGGCGTGGCTATTGCTAATGAGCAGTTCTTC. The whole variable domain, remainder taken from reference TRBV5-1 and TRBJ2-1, is KAGVTQTPRYLIKTRGQQVTLSCSPISGHRSVSWYQQTPGQGLQFLFEYFSETQRNKGNFPGRFSGRQFSNSRSEMNVSTLELGDSALYLCASSLSGVAIANEQFFGPGTRLTVL.

The rearrangement joins TRBV5-1 to TRBJ2-7; 8 bases line up with TRBD2. The CDR3 is 13 residues long. The junction had 5 bases not matched to a gene; V was cut back by 5 bases and J by 4 bases. The germline CDR1 and CDR2 sequences are SGHRS and YFSETQ. The CDR3 spells CASSRREAYEQYF. The CDR3 coding sequence is TGCGCCAGCAGTAGGCGGGAGGCATACGAGCAGTACTTC.

The rearrangement joins TRBV24-1 to TRBJ2-1; 11 nucleotides agree with TRBD2. Germline-derived CDR1 and CDR2 are KGHDR and SFDVKD. This CDR3 is built from 17 residues. Trimming cost V 4 bases and J 3 bases; bases outside gene matches: 7. DNA for the CDR3: TGTGCCACCAGTGACCCCACTAGCGGGAGTTTCTACAATGAGCAGTTCTTC. The encoded protein is CATSDPTSGSFYNEQFF.

The genes are TRBV7-8 and TRBJ2-1; 7 bases match TRBD2. The CDR3 sequence is 16 residues long. Germline V gives CDR1 SGHVS, CDR2 FQNEAQ. Losses at the gene ends were 3 bases for V and 6 bases for J; bases not matched to a gene: 11. This CDR3 reads CASSLIKASGINEQFF. CDR3 coding DNA: TGTGCCAGCAGCTTGATTAAGGCTAGCGGAATCAATGAGCAGTTCTTC.

The rearrangement links TRBV11-2 to TRBJ2-7, with 10 bases fitting TRBD2. V shed 4 bases, J shed 0 bases, and the junction held 6 bases outside the gene matches. The CDR3 sequence is 16 residues long. Per germline, CDR1 SGHAT and CDR2 FQNNGV. DNA for the CDR3: TGTGCCAGCAGCTCCCCTAGCGGGGGTAGCTCCTACGAGCAGTACTTC. Residues: CASSSPSGGSSYEQYF.

This chain links TRBV3-1 (or the pseudogene TRBV3-2) with TRBJ1-2; D is possibly TRBD1 (5 bases). The CDR3 contains 16 residues. Trimming took 6 bases from V and 6 from J, leaving 23 bases between them. Germline lookup yields CDR1 LGHDT and CDR2 YNNKEL (reference sequence). For the CDR3, the DNA is TGTGCCAGCAGGCAATTTGCCGGGACTAACCAAGATGGCTACACCTTC. Translated: CASRQFAGTNQDGYTF.

The V and J genes are TRBV28 and TRBJ1-2; a possible D gene is TRBD1 (5 bases). Trimming removed 6 bases at V and 0 bases at J, with 14 bases between. Germline lookup yields CDR1 MDHEN and CDR2 SYDVKM. This CDR3 has 15 residues. CDR3 amino acids: CASSRGTPANYGYTF. CDR3 bases: TGTGCCAGCAGCCGCGGGACCCCGGCTAACTATGGCTACACCTTC.

This chain connects TRBV5-1 to TRBJ1-1, with 8 bases matching TRBD1. Losses at the gene ends were 4 bases for V and 0 bases for J; bases not matched to a gene: 2. The CDR3 length is 14 residues. From germline, CDR1 is SGHRS and CDR2 YFSETQ. The CDR3 loop reads CASSLGQVNTEAFF. The CDR3, as DNA: TGCGCCAGCAGCCTGGGACAGGTGAACACTGAAGCTTTCTTT. Looking up the rest from reference TRBV5-1 and TRBJ1-1 gives the full variable domain: KAGVTQTPRYLIKTRGQQVTLSCSPISGHRSVSWYQQTPGQGLQFLFEYFSETQRNKGNFPGRFSGRQFSNSRSEMNVSTLELGDSALYLCASSLGQVNTEAFFGQGTRLTVV.

CDR3 DNA sequence: TGTGCCACCAGCAGAGATCGGTTATCCTACGAGCAGTACTTC. Amino acids: CATSRDRLSYEQYF. The chain has TRBV15 and TRBJ2-7; D uncertain. The germline V and J ends were trimmed by 0 bases and 1 base, with 7 bases remaining between them. The length of the CDR3 is 14 residues. Germline CDR1 reads LNHNV; CDR2 reads YYDKDF (reference sequence).

The rearrangement links TRBV15 to TRBJ1-1, with D possibly matching TRBD1 (6 bases). In germline, CDR1 is LNHNV, CDR2 YYDKDF (reference sequence). The germline V and J ends were trimmed by 0 bases and 5 bases, with 10 bases remaining between them. The CDR3 is 14 residues long. Written as DNA, the CDR3 is TGTGCCACCAGCAGAGATCGACAGGCGACTGAAGCTTTCTTT. This gives the protein CATSRDRQATEAFF.

This chain uses TRBV15 with TRBJ1-3; D remains unclear. Germline V gene data show CDR1 as LNHNV and CDR2 as YYDKDF (reference sequence). V lost 1 base and J 0 bases, leaving 4 bases between the germline ends. The length of the CDR3 is 14 residues. CDR3 amino acids: CATSRGNSGNTIYF. CDR3 in DNA: TGTGCCACCAGCAGAGGGAACTCTGGAAACACCATATATTTT.

This rearrangement joins TRBV12-3 or TRBV12-4 to TRBJ1-1; D uncertain. The V end was cut by 8 bases, the J end by 6 bases, with 13 bases between. The CDR3 sequence is 12 residues long. CDR3 nucleotide sequence: TGTGCCAGCTCCGTACAAAGGGCTGAAGCTTTCTTT. This sequence encodes CASSVQRAEAFF.

The chain is built from TRBV6-5 and TRBJ1-5; the D is unclear. CDR3 length: 12 amino acids. V gave up 6 bases and J gave up 8 bases, with 11 bases separating them. Germline assignment: CDR1 MNHEY and CDR2 SVGAGI. The CDR3 here is CASSPPGKPQHF. Here the CDR3 DNA reads TGTGCCAGCAGCCCCCCGGGAAAGCCCCAGCATTTT.

The J gene is TRBJ1-2, the V gene TRBV20-1; TRBD1 matches 8 bases. V lost 4 bases to trimming and J lost 8 bases; unmatched junction nucleotides: 3. Germline CDR1 and CDR2: DFQATT and SNEGSKA (reference sequence). The CDR3 has 11 residues. The CDR3 DNA reads TGCAGTGCTACAGGGGGCTACGGCTACACCTTC. Translation gives CSATGGYGYTF.